Listed here are 17 T cell receptor beta chains from one sample, sequenced in a study of T cells in Graves' hyperthyroidism and ophthalmopathy. The TCR beta CDR3 regions underwent amplification using RNA transcripts as the source. A first-round RT-PCR of the TCR CDR3 used the HTBI primer set. TCRdb re-derived calls from the multiplex PCR reads in MiXCR, one entry per CDR3 protein. Of fewer than 450,000 distinct CDR3 sequences listed, about 18% are singletons. The material sequenced was blood. All receptors come from a man aged 18 to 30 with Graves' ophthalmopathy.

The V call is TRBV9, the J call TRBJ2-7; TRBD2 agrees at 7 bases. Germline CDR1 SGDLS, CDR2 YYNGEE. This CDR3 region has 15 residues. Trimming removed 4 bases from V and 7 bases from J; junction bases left unmatched: 14. CDR3 amino acids: CASSPGLGLSTEQYF. The CDR3 DNA follows: TGTGCCAGCAGCCCCGGACTAGGGTTAAGTACTGAGCAGTACTTC.

V and J are TRBV6-1 and TRBJ1-4, with D maybe TRBD1 (6 bases). Trimming removed 4 bases from V and 6 bases from J, with 18 bases in between. The CDR3 spans 16 residues. Germline V gene data show CDR1 as MNHNS and CDR2 as SASEGT. CDR3 protein: CASSGVATGEDEKLFF. The CDR3 DNA is TGTGCCAGCAGTGGAGTCGCGACAGGCGAAGATGAAAAACTGTTTTTT.

A remark on this clonotype: One junction end disagrees with the germline gene, perhaps due to a read error. The chain uses TRBV2 and TRBJ1-1, with D hard to call. CDR3 length: 11 amino acids. Germline V CDR1 and CDR2: SNHLY, FYNNEI. In DNA form, the CDR3 reads TGCGCCAGCAGTGGGGAGACTGAAGCTTTCTTT. Translating gives CASSGETEAFF. Variable domain in full (rest from reference TRBV2 and TRBJ1-1): EPEVTQTPSHQVTQMGQEVILRCVPISNHLYFYWYRQILGQKVEFLVSFYNNEISEKSEIFDDQFSVERPDGSNFTLKIRSTKLEDSAMYFCASSGETEAFFGQGTRLTVV.

The chain combines TRBV12-3 or TRBV12-4 with TRBJ2-1; D is possibly TRBD1 or TRBD2 (7 bases each). CDR3 size: 15 residues. Trimming pared 6 bases from V and 8 bases from J, leaving 20 bases between. In DNA, the CDR3 is TGTGCCAGCAGGACTGACAGGGCGGGGGTCGATGAGCAGTTCTTC. Encoded protein: CASRTDRAGVDEQFF.

This clonotype was detected many times. The chain couples TRBV6-5 to TRBJ1-5; D is perhaps TRBD1 (6 bases). CDR1 and CDR2 from the germline V gene are MNHEY and SVGAGI. The germline V and J ends were trimmed by 0 bases and 3 bases, with 12 bases remaining between them. The CDR3 runs to 16 residues. DNA for the CDR3: TGTGCCAGCAGTTACTCAAGTGGGGGGCCCAATCAGCCCCAGCATTTT. This encodes CASSYSSGGPNQPQHF.

This clonotype was recorded a few times. The chain is built from TRBV3-1 and TRBJ1-2, with a weak D call TRBD1 (5 bases). This CDR3 is built from 14 residues. Germline V gene data show CDR1 as LGHDT and CDR2 as YNNKEL (reference sequence). The V and J ends lost 4 bases and 2 bases respectively, with 11 bases between them. CDR3 loop: CASSPSGPNYGYTF. The CDR3 DNA sequence: TGTGCCAGCAGCCCCTCGGGACCAAACTATGGCTACACCTTC. The full variable domain, in which reference TRBV3-1 and TRBJ1-2 provide the parts outside the CDR3, is DTAVSQTPKYLVTQMGNDKSIKCEQNLGHDTMYWYKQDSKKFLKIMFSYNNKELIINETVPNRFSPKSPDKAHLNLHINSLELGDSAVYFCASSPSGPNYGYTFGSGTRLTVV.

This clonotype was found many times. The V gene is TRBV18, the J gene TRBJ1-1; D is uncertain. Germline CDR1 KGHSH, CDR2 LQKENI. The CDR3 totals 14 residues. The V end was cut by 0 bases, the J end by 1 base, with 6 bases between. The CDR3 bases are TGTGCCAGCTCACCACCTCACAGGAACACTGAAGCTTTCTTT. The encoded protein is CASSPPHRNTEAFF.

The rearrangement joins TRBV6-1 to TRBJ2-3; 8 nucleotides align to TRBD2. The CDR3 spans 15 residues. Germline V gene lookup returns CDR1 MNHNS and CDR2 SASEGT. Trimming took 5 bases from V and 4 from J; bases not matched to a gene: 8. DNA for the CDR3: TGTGCCAGCAGTTTTTCGGCGGGGGGAGCAGATACGCAGTATTTT. It encodes CASSFSAGGADTQYF.

This chain uses TRBV7-6 with TRBJ1-1; D uncertain. This CDR3 comprises 13 residues. The germline V gene encodes CDR1 SGHVS and CDR2 FNYEAQ. V was shortened by 5 bases and J by 4 bases, with 11 bases between the two germline ends. In DNA, the CDR3 is TGTGCCAGCAGCGGGTTGGGAGGCACTGAAGCTTTCTTT. This codes for CASSGLGGTEAFF.

This clonotype has just a few counts. The chain carries TRBV10-3 and TRBJ2-7, with 7 bases that match TRBD1. V gave up 5 bases and J gave up 3 bases; unmatched junction bases: 7. The CDR3 has 14 residues. From germline, CDR1 is ENHRY and CDR2 SYGVKD. The CDR3 protein is CAISSGQPLYEQYF. The DNA of the CDR3 is TGTGCCATCAGTTCGGGACAGCCTCTCTACGAGCAGTACTTC.

This clonotype was seen at least ten times. This sequence joins TRBV12-5 and TRBJ1-5; D is unclear. This CDR3 is 13 amino acids long. Deletions cut 0 bases from V and 9 bases from J, with 9 bases between. CDR1 LGHNT and CDR2 FRNRAP come from the germline V gene. The CDR3 DNA is TGTGCTAGTGGTTTGGTCGAGGGCGGGCCCCAGCATTTT. Translating gives CASGLVEGGPQHF.

This clonotype has at least ten counts. The rearrangement links TRBV6-1 to TRBJ2-1, with 10 bases matching TRBD1. This CDR3 is 16 amino acids long. The trim removed 5 bases at V and 1 base at J, leaving 5 bases unmatched. Germline V CDR1 and CDR2: MNHNS, SASEGT. CDR3 DNA: TGTGCCAGCAGTCCTAGGGACAGGGGATCCTACAATGAGCAGTTCTTC. The encoded protein is CASSPRDRGSYNEQFF.

This clonotype was counted at least ten times. This chain uses TRBV20-1 with TRBJ2-5; no reliable D call. V was pared by 0 bases and J by 7 bases, with 15 bases between. In germline, CDR1 is DFQATT, CDR2 SNEGSKA (reference sequence). This CDR3 contains 14 residues. Here the CDR3 reads CSARDRVGVGTQYF. The CDR3 nucleotides are TGCAGTGCTAGAGACCGAGTCGGTGTTGGGACCCAGTACTTC.

This clonotype was observed at least ten times. The rearrangement joins TRBV27 to TRBJ2-7; 13 nucleotides agree with TRBD2. The CDR3 totals 14 residues. CDR1 is MNHEY and CDR2 is SMNVEV in the germline V gene (reference sequence). V gave up 8 bases and J gave up 3 bases; unmatched junction bases: 4. Written as DNA, the CDR3 is TGTGCCAGCGGACTAGCGGGGGTAGACTACGAGCAGTACTTC. This sequence encodes CASGLAGVDYEQYF.

The chain uses TRBV9 and TRBJ2-2; a possible D gene is TRBD1 (5 bases). Trimming took off 0 bases at V and 4 bases at J, with 13 bases between the two ends. From germline, CDR1 is SGDLS and CDR2 YYNGEE. This CDR3 comprises 16 residues. The CDR3: CASSVDPQGGTGELFF. The CDR3 region has the DNA TGTGCCAGCAGCGTAGATCCCCAGGGTGGCACCGGGGAGCTGTTTTTT.

The rearrangement joins TRBV7-9 to TRBJ2-2; 13 bases line up with TRBD2. After removal of 3 bases from V and 6 bases from J, the junction contained 10 bases not matched to a gene. The CDR3 totals 18 residues. Germline loops: CDR1 SEHNR, CDR2 FQNEAQ (reference sequence). CDR3 nucleotides: TGTGCCAGCAGCTTCCGACTAGCGGGGGGCAAAGCGGCCGGGGAGCTGTTTTTT. It translates to CASSFRLAGGKAAGELFF. Together with reference TRBV7-9 and TRBJ2-2, the CDR3 gives the full variable domain: DTGVSQNPRHKITKRGQNVTFRCDPISEHNRLYWYRQTLGQGPEFLTYFQNEAQLEKSRLLSDRFSAERPKGSFSTLEIQRTEQGDSAMYLCASSFRLAGGKAAGELFFGEGSRLTVL.

This clonotype was seen many times. The chain has TRBV4-2 and TRBJ2-1, with D unclear. The CDR3 consists of 16 residues. CDR1 and CDR2 (germline): LGHNA, YNFKEQ. Trimming left V 1 base short and J 0 bases short, with 10 bases between. The CDR3 spells CASSQGGVDSYNEQFF. CDR3 nucleotide sequence: TGTGCCAGCAGCCAAGGAGGAGTGGACTCCTACAATGAGCAGTTCTTC.